This TCR beta chain was captured in a study of cytomegalovirus exposure and HLA in healthy donors. The overall study: There were around 100 million unique TCR beta sequences, drawn from about 180 million T cells, in an earlier analysis. When 398 donors were genotyped, roughly 78% of them were found to fall in the Caucasian-associated ancestry cluster.

The PCR contained 60 Vbeta and 13 Jbeta primers. Libraries were prepared by immunoSEQ multiplex PCR; TCRdb keeps only in-frame clonotypes and omits some of them. The data contain fewer than 200,000 clones, about 82% of them singletons. With 5 bases removed from V and 4 bases from J, the gap between germline ends came to 8 bases. The CDR3 loop spans 12 amino acids. Germline loops: CDR1 SGHVS, CDR2 FNYEAQ. The sample holds a few counts of this clone. What it binds is not known. The study, taken as a whole, reports: The authors assumed roughly uniform sequencing depth across donors for presence/absence analyses. The authors excluded some V segments, including TRBV6-2 and TRBV6-3, as indistinguishable.

Sequenced material: PBMCs. The gene calls are TRBV7-6 and TRBJ2-5; D is uncertain. The clonotype comes from a woman between 18 and 30 years old in good health and CMV-seronegative. CDR3 sequence: CASSDLGETQYF. CDR3 DNA: TGTGCCAGCAGCGACCTAGGAGAGACCCAGTACTTC.